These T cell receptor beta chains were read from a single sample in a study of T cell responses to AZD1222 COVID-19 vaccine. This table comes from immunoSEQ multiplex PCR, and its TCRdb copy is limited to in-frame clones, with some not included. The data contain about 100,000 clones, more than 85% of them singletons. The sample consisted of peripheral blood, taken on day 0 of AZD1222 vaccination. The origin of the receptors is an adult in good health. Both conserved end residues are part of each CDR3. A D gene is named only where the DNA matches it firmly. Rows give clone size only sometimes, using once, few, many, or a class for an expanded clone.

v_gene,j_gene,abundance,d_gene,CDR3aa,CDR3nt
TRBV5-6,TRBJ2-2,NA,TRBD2,CASSYQRGVNTGELFF,TGTGCCAGCAGCTATCAGCGGGGGGTAAACACCGGGGAGCTGTTTTTT
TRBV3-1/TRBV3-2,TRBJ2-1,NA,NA,CASSQAQYEQFF,TGTGCCAGCAGCCAAGCCCAATATGAGCAGTTCTTC
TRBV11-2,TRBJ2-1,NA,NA,CASSPVGVGGEQFF,TGTGCCAGCAGCCCGGTAGGGGTGGGCGGTGAGCAGTTCTTC
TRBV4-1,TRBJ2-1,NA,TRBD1,CASSQVGTGNNEQFF,TGCGCCAGCAGCCAAGTCGGGACAGGAAACAATGAGCAGTTCTTC
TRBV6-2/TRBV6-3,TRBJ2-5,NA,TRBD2,CASSLLAGEGETQYF,TGTGCCAGCAGTTTATTAGCGGGAGAGGGGGAGACCCAGTACTTC
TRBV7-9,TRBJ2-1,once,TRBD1,CATSALLSGQGYNEQFF,TGTGCCACCTCAGCTTTATTATCGGGACAGGGGTACAATGAGCAGTTCTTC
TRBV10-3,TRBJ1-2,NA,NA,CAISDPTVEYGYTF,TGTGCCATCAGTGACCCGACAGTGGAATATGGCTACACCTTC
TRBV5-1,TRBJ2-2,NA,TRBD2,CASRPSGNTGELFF,TGCGCCAGCAGACCTAGCGGAAACACCGGGGAGCTGTTTTTT
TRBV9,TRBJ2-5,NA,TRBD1,CASSARTGGGETQYF,TGTGCCAGCAGCGCGAGGACAGGGGGCGGAGAGACCCAGTACTTC
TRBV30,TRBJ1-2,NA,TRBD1,CAWSRDRANYGYTF,TGTGCCTGGAGTCGGGACAGGGCGAACTATGGCTACACCTTC
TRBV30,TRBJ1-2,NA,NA,CAWSSPGPKIPWTENYGYTF,TGTGCCTGGAGTTCCCCCGGCCCCAAGATTCCCTGGACAGAGAACTATGGCTACACCTTC
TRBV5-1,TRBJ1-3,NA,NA,CASSLGSGNTIYF,TGCGCCAGCAGCTTGGGCTCTGGAAACACCATATATTTT